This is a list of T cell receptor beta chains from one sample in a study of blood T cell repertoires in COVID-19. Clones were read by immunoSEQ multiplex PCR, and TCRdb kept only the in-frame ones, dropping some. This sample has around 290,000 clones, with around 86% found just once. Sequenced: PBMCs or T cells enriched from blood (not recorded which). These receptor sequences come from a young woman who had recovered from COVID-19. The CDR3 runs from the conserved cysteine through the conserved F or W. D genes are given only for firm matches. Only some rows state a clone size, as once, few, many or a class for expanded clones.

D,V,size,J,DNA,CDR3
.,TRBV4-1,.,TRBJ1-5,TGCGCCAGCAGCCAAGACCATACCCAGCGATATAGCAATCAGCCCCAGCATTTT,CASSQDHTQRYSNQPQHF
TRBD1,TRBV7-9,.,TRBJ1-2,TGTGCCAGCGGACCAGGGGGGAACTATGGCTACACCTTC,CASGPGGNYGYTF
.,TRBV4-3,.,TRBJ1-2,TGCGCCAGCAGCCGAGAACTTTCCAGCCCTAGCAACTATGGCTACACCTTC,CASSRELSSPSNYGYTF
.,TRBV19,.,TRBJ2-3,TGTGCCAGTAGTAACCGAATAGCGGTTAGCACAGATACGCAGTATTTT,CASSNRIAVSTDTQYF
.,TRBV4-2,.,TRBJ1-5,TGTGCCAGCAGCCCCGGAGGAGGAAATCAGCCCCAGCATTTT,CASSPGGGNQPQHF
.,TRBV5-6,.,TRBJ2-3,TGTGCCAGCAGCTTGCCCGTAGGGGCGGGCACAGATACGCAGTATTTT,CASSLPVGAGTDTQYF
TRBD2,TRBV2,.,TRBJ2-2,TGTGCCAGCAAGAGACTAGCGGGAGCTTCCACCGGGGAGCTGTTTTTT,CASKRLAGASTGELFF
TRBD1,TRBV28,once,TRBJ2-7,TGTGCCAGCAGTCTAACACACCCGGGACAGGGCAGCGAGCAGTACTTC,CASSLTHPGQGSEQYF
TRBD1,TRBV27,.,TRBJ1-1,TGTGCCAGCAGTCTCTTCCAGGGGGCGAGCACTGAAGCTTTCTTT,CASSLFQGASTEAFF
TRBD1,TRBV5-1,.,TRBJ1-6,TGCGCCAGCAGCTCAGAGGACAGGGCCCTCCACTTT,CASSSEDRALHF
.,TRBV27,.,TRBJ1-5,TGTGCCAGCAGCCCCAGGAATAGCAATCAGCCCCAGCATTTT,CASSPRNSNQPQHF
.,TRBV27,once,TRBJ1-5,TGTGCCAGCAGTTTACGAGAGGAACAGCCCCAGCATTTT,CASSLREEQPQHF
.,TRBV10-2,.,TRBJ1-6,TGCGCCAGCAGTGAGGGGCACGGGAGTAATTCACCCCTCCACTTT,CASSEGHGSNSPLHF
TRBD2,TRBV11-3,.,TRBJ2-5,TGTGCCAGCAGCTTATGGTCGACTAGCGAGACCCAGTACTTC,CASSLWSTSETQYF
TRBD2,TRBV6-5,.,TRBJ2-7,TGTGCCAGCAGTTCGGGAGGCAGCCAATACGAGCAGTACTTC,CASSSGGSQYEQYF
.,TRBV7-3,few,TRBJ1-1,TGTGCCAGCAGCTTAAGGGGTAGGGAGAGTGAAGCTTTCTTT,CASSLRGRESEAFF
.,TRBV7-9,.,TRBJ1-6,TGTGCCAGCAGTTCCACGGGACAACTGAGGTCACCCCTCCACTTT,CASSSTGQLRSPLHF
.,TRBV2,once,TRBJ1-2,TGTGCCAGCCCCGGGGGACTCCGTGGCTACACCTTC,CASPGGLRGYTF
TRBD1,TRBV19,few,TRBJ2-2,TGTGCCAGTAGTTTTGCACAGGGGGTCACCGGGGAGCTGTTTTTT,CASSFAQGVTGELFF
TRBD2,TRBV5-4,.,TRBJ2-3,TGTGCCAGCATAGGCGGGAGTGGCACAGATACGCAGTATTTT,CASIGGSGTDTQYF
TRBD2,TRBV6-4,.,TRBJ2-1,TGTGCCAGCAGTGAGACTAGCGGGGGTTACGGTGAGCAGTTCTTC,CASSETSGGYGEQFF
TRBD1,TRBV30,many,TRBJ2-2,TGTGCCTGGATCGGGGACAGGGGGTATCAGAGCACCGGGGAGCTGTTTTTT,CAWIGDRGYQSTGELFF
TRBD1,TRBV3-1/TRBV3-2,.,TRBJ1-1,TGTGCCAGCCGAGGACAGGGGGCGACTGAAGCTTTCTTT,CASRGQGATEAFF
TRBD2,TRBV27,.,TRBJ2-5,TGTGCCAGCAGTTTATTGGGACTAGCGGGAGAGACCCAGTACTTC,CASSLLGLAGETQYF
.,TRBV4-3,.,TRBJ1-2,TGCGCCAGCAGCCAAGACGTCGTTATGGGGGCAGGCTATGGCTACACCTTC,CASSQDVVMGAGYGYTF
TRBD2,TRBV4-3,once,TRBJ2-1,TGCGCCAGCAGCGCCGGGACTAGCGACAATGAGCAGTTCTTC,CASSAGTSDNEQFF
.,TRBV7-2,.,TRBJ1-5,TGTGCCAGCAGCCCGGGGGGATCGGGTCAGCCCCAGCATTTT,CASSPGGSGQPQHF
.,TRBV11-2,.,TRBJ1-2,TGTGCCAGCAGCATGACAGGCGGGGGCGCCTATGGCTACACCTTC,CASSMTGGGAYGYTF
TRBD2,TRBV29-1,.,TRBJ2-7,TGCAGCGTTGAGTTGCGGGGGATCTACGAGCAGTACTTC,CSVELRGIYEQYF
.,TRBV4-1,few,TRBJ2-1,TGCGCCAGCAGCCAAGATTTGACGCGGAATCCCTACAATGAGCAGTTCTTC,CASSQDLTRNPYNEQFF
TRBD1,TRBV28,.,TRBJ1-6,TGTGCCAGCAGTTTAGCGGGACAGACTTTCGAGTCCTATAATTCACCCCTCCACTTT,CASSLAGQTFESYNSPLHF
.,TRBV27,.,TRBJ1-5,TGTGCCAGCAGTTTATCAGGGCAGGGTCGTCAGCCCCAGCATTTT,CASSLSGQGRQPQHF
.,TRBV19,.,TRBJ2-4,TGTGCCAGTAGTATAGTGCGACAGGCTTTAAACATTCAGTACTTC,CASSIVRQALNIQYF